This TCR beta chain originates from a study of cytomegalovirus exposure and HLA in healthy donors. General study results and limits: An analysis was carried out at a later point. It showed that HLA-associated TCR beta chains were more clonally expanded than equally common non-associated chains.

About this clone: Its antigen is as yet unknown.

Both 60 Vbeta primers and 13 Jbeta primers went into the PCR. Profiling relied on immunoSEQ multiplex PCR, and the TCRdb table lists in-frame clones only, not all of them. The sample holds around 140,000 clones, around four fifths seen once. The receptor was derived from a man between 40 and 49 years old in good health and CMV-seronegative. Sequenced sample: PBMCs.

DNA of the CDR3: TGTGCCAGCAGCAACGGACTAGCGGGAGGGGAGACCCAGTACTTC. It is translated as CASSNGLAGGETQYF. The rearrangement uses TRBV11-3 and TRBJ2-5; 15 bases line up with TRBD2. CDR3 length equals 15 residues. The germline gives CDR1 SGHNT, CDR2 YENEEA. J lost 5 bases, V lost 5 bases, and 3 bases had no gene match.